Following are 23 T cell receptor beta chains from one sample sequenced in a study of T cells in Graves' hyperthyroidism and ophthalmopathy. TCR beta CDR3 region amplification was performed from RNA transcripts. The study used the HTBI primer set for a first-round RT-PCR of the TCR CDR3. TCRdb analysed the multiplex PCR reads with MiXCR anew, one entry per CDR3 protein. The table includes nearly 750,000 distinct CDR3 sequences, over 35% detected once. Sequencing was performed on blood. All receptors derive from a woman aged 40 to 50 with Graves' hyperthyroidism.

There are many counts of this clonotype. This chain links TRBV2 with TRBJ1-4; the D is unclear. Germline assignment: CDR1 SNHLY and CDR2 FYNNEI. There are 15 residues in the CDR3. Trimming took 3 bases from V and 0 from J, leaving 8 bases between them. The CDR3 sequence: CASSDEAATNEKLFF. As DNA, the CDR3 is TGTGCCAGCAGTGATGAAGCTGCAACTAATGAAAAACTGTTTTTT.

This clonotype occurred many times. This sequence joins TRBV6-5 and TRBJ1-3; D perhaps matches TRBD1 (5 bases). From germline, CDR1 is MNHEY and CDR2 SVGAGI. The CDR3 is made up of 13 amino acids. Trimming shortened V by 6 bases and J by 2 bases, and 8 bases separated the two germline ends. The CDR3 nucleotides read TGTGCCAGCAGGTCGACAGCTGGAAACACCATATATTTT. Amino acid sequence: CASRSTAGNTIYF.

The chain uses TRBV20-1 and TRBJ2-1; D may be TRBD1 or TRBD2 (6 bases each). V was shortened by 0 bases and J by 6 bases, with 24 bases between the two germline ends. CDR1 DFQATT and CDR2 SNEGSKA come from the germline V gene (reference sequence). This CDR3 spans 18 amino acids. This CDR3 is CSARDSFEWAGEVNEQFF. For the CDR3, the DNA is TGCAGTGCTAGAGATTCGTTCGAGTGGGCAGGGGAGGTCAATGAGCAGTTCTTC.

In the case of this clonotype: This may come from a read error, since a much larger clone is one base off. CDR3 bases: TGTGCCAGCAGCTTGCGGTTTTCAGAGACCCTAAGCTTCTACGAGCAGTACTTC. Its protein is CASSLRFSETLSFYEQYF. The V call is TRBV7-9, the J call TRBJ2-7; D is unresolved. The CDR3 has 18 amino acids. From germline, CDR1 is SEHNR and CDR2 FQNEAQ (reference sequence). V was cut by 3 bases and J by 3 bases, with 24 bases left in between.

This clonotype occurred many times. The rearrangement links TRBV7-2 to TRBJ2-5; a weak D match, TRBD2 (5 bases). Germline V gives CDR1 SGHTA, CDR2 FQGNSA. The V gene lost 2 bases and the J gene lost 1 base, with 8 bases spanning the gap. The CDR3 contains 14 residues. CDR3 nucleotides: TGTGCCAGCAGCTTAAGTAGCGTCCAAGAGACCCAGTACTTC. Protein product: CASSLSSVQETQYF. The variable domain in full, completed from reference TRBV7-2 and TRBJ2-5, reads GAGVSQSPSNKVTEKGKDVELRCDPISGHTALYWYRQSLGQGLEFLIYFQGNSAPDKSGLPSDRFSAERTGGSVSTLTIQRTQQEDSAVYLCASSLSSVQETQYFGPGTRLLVL.

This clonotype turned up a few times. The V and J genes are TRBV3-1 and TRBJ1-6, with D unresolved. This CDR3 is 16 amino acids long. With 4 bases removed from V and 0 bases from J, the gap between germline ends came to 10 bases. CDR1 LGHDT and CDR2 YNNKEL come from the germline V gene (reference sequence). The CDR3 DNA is TGTGCCAGCAGCCCTACTTATGGCTCCTATAATTCACCCCTCCACTTT. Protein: CASSPTYGSYNSPLHF.

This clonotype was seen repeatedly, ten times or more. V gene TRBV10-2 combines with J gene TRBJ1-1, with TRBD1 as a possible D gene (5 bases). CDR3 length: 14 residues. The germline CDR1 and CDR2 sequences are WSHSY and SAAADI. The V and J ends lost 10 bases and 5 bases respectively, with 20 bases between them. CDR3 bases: TGCGCCACCGGGCCCGACAGAGGGCGGACTGAAGCTTTCTTT. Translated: CATGPDRGRTEAFF.

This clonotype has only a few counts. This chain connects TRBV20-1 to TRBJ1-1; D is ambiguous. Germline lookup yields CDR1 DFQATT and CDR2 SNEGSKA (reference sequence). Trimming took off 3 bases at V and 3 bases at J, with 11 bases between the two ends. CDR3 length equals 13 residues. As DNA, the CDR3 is TGCAGTGCTAGCTTCAGTTGGGACACTGAAGCTTTCTTT. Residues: CSASFSWDTEAFF.

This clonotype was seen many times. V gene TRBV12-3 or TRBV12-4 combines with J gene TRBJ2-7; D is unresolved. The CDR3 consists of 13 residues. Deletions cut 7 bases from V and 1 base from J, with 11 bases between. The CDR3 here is CASTRDGSYEQYF. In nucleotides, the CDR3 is TGTGCCAGCACTCGAGACGGATCCTACGAGCAGTACTTC.

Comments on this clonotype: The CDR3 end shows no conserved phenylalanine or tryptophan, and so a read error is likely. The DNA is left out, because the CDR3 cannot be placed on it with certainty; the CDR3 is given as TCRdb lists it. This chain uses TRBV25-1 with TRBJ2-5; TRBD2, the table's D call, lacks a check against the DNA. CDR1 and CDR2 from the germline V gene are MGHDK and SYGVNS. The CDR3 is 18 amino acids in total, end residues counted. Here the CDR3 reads CASSEFRGSGQPGYTFGS.

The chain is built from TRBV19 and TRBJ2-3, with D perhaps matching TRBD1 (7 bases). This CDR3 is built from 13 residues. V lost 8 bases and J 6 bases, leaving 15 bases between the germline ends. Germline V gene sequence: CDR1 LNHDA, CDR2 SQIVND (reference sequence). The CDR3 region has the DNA TGTGCCAGTCTGCAGGGGGGCGAGGATACGCAGTATTTT. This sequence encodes CASLQGGEDTQYF.

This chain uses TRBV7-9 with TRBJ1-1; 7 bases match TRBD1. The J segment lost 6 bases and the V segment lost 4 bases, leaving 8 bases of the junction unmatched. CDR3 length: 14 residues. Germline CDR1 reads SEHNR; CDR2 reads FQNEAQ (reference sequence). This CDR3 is CASSSGDRAAEAFF. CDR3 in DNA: TGTGCCAGCAGCTCTGGAGACAGGGCTGCTGAAGCTTTCTTT. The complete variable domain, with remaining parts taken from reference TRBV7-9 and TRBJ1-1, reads DTGVSQNPRHKITKRGQNVTFRCDPISEHNRLYWYRQTLGQGPEFLTYFQNEAQLEKSRLLSDRFSAERPKGSFSTLEIQRTEQGDSAMYLCASSSGDRAAEAFFGQGTRLTVV.

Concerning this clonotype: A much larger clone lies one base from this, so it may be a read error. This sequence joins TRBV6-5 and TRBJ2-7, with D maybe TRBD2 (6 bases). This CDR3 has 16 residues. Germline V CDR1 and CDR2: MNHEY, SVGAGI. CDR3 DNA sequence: TGTGCCATCAGTTACTCGAGAGTCGCGGGAACCTACGAGCAGTACTTC. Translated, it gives CAISYSRVAGTYEQYF.

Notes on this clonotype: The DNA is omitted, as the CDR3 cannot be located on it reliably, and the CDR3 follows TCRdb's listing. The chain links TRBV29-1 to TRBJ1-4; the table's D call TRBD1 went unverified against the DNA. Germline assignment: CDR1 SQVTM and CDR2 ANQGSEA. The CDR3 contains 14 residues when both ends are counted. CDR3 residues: CSVPKGAGMKNCFF.

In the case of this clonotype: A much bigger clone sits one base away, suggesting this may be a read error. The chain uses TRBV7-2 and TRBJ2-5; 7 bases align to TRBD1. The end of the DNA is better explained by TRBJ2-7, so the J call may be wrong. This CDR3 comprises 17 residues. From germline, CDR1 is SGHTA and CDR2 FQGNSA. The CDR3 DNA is TGTGCCAGCAGCTCCAGCCCCCGGACAGGCTTTGGGGACGAGCAGTACTTC. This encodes CASSSSPRTGFGDEQYF.

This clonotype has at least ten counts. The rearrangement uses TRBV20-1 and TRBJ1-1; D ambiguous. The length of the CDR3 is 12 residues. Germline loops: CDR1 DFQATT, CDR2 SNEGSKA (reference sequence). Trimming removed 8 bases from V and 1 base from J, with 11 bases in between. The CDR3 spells CSLLGPNTEAFF. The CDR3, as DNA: TGCAGTCTTCTAGGGCCGAACACTGAAGCTTTCTTT.

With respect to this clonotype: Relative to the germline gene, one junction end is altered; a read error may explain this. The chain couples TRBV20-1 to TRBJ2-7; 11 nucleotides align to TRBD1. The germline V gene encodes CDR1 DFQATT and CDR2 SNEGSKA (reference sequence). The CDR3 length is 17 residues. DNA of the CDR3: TGCAGTGCCACGGACAGGGGGCGGTTTGTCTTTTCCTACAAGCAGTACTTC. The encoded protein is CSATDRGRFVFSYKQYF.

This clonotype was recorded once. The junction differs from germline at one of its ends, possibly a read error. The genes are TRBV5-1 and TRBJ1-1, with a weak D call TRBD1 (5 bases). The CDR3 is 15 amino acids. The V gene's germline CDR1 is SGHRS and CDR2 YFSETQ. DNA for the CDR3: TGCGCCAACAGCCCCGGACACACCACCAACACTGAAGCTTTCTTT. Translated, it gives CANSPGHTTNTEAFF.

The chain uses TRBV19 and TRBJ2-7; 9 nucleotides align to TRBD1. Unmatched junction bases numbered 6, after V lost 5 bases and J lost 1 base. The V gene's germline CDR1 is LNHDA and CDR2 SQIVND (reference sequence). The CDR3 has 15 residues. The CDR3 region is CASSDRDRASYEQYF. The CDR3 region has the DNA TGTGCCAGTAGTGACCGGGACAGGGCTTCCTACGAGCAGTACTTC. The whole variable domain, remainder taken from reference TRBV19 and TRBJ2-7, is DGGITQSPKYLFRKEGQNVTLSCEQNLNHDAMYWYRQDPGQGLRLIYYSQIVNDFQKGDIAEGYSVSREKKESFPLTVTSAQKNPTAFYLCASSDRDRASYEQYFGPGTRLTVT.

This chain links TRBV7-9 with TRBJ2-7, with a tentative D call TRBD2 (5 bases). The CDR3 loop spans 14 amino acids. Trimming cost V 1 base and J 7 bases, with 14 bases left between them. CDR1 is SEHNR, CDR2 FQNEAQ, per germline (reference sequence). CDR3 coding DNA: TGTGCCAGCAGCTTAGGGAGGACCGACAATGAGCAGTACTTC. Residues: CASSLGRTDNEQYF.

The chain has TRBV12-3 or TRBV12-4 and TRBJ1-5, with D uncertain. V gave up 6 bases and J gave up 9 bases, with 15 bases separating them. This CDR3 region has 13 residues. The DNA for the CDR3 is TGTGCCAGCAGCCCCGGTCCGTTTAGGCCCCAGCATTTT. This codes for CASSPGPFRPQHF.

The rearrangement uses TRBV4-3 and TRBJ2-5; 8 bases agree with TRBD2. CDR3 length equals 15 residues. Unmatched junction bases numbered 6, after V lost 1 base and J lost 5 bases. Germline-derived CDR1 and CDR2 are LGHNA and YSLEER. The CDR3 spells CASSQASGGRETQYF. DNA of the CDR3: TGCGCCAGCAGCCAAGCTTCGGGCGGGAGGGAGACCCAGTACTTC.

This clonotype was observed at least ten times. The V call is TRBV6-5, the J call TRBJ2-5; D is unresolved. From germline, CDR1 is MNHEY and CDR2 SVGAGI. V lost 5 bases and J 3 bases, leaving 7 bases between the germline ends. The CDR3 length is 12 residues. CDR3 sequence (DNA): TGTGCCAGCAGTCACCCGGAAGAGACCCAGTACTTC. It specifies CASSHPEETQYF.